This section outlines one T cell receptor beta chain sequence together with its context. Its antigen is unidentified. The data were taken from a study of cytomegalovirus exposure and HLA in healthy donors. Study-level points and caveats: High sensitivity and specificity were reportedly achieved when the classifier diagnosed cytomegalovirus status. An assumption of roughly uniform sequencing depth across donors underlay the presence/absence analyses. Earlier analysis found most TCR beta V segments productive about 90% or about 30% of the time.

Both 60 Vbeta primers and 13 Jbeta primers went into the PCR. Produced via immunoSEQ multiplex PCR; TCRdb's table is partial and in-frame only. The table has 150,000 to 200,000 clones, roughly 79% seen once. CDR3 length: 12 amino acids. V gave up 5 bases and J gave up 1 base, with 5 bases separating them. Germline assignment: CDR1 MDHEN and CDR2 SYDVKM. The specimen sequenced was PBMCs. The V and J genes are TRBV28 and TRBJ2-5; no definite D call. This receptor was identified in a man aged 30-40 years in good health and CMV-seronegative. CDR3 in DNA: TGTGCCAGCAGTGGCCCCCAAGAGACCCAGTACTTC. This gives the protein CASSGPQETQYF.